This T cell receptor beta chain was identified during a study of OX40 agonist ivuxolimab in advanced cancers. On the study more broadly: At 0.01 to 10 mg/kg, ivuxolimab was administered intravenously to patients every 2 weeks. One patient with hepatocellular carcinoma and two with cutaneous melanoma, three in all, had partial responses.

The study's findings and limits: Some patients without response likewise showed low normalized clonal expansion. Clonal expansion in partial responders at 0.1-3.0 mg/kg ranked among the lowest.

Sequencing was performed with immunoSEQ multiplex PCR; in TCRdb, only in-frame clones are kept and a portion is missing. The repertoire has more than 45,000 clones, about 74% of them found once; the top ten carry roughly 3%. Details on this clone: Its antigen is undetermined.

V was pared by 1 base and J by 3 bases, with 16 bases between. Germline V gene lookup returns CDR1 SGHRS and CDR2 YFSETQ. CDR3 length equals 17 residues. The specimen comprised CD4+ or CD8+ T cells sorted from blood, sampled in a trial of the OX40 agonist ivuxolimab. The rearrangement links TRBV5-1 to TRBJ2-2, with no clear D. This receptor was obtained from an adult with an advanced solid tumor such as melanoma, head and neck, liver or kidney cancer. The CDR3 sequence is CASSLRSASADTGELFF. The CDR3 nucleotides read TGCGCCAGCAGCTTGCGGAGTGCGAGCGCCGACACCGGGGAGCTGTTTTTT.